Shown below are 2 T cell receptor beta chains from a single sample sequenced in a study of T cell responses to AZD1222 COVID-19 vaccine listed by TCRdb under 2021. What the time point label conveys for this sample: baseline before first vaccination. The library was obtained by the immunoSEQ multiplex PCR assay. TCRdb provides this immuneACCESS table in a form limited to in-frame rearrangements. Some clones are lacking; in checked studies, under half of them reflect an unresolved V gene, and why the rest are absent is not known. This sample lists 130,000 to 150,000 clones; about 87% were detected once. The top ten constitute about 15% of the sample. The sequenced sample was peripheral blood, obtained on day 0 of AZD1222 vaccination. Receptor source: an adult in good health.

Concerning this clone: Sequence at one end of the junction differs from germline and may be a read error. The V call is TRBV28, the J call TRBJ1-5, with 7 bases that match TRBD1. CDR3 size: 18 residues. Germline V gene sequence: CDR1 MDHEN, CDR2 SYDVKM. The CDR3, as DNA: TGTGCCAGCAGGAACAGGGGACTTGACTCCCTTAGCGATCAGCCCCAGCATTTT. Protein product: CASRNRGLDSLSDQPQHF.

V usage is TRBV7-2 and J usage is TRBJ2-7; no definite D call. Per the germline V gene, CDR1 is SGHTA and CDR2 is FQGNSA. The CDR3 has 12 residues. Trimming stripped 6 bases from V and 2 bases from J, with 8 bases between. The CDR3 reads CASRQLTYEQYF. CDR3 coding DNA: TGTGCCAGCAGACAGCTTACCTACGAGCAGTACTTC.